This entry features one TCR beta chain sequence. Its antigen is not identified. Through template switching, a universal primer site was introduced, and the cDNA contained unique molecular identifiers. MiXCR was run by TCRdb on the 5' RACE reads, yielding one entry per CDR3 protein. The sample holds 200,000 to 300,000 distinct CDR3 sequences; 12% are singletons and the top ten take about 4%. The germline V gene has CDR1 SGHAT and CDR2 FQNNGV. The CDR3 totals 18 residues. V shed 5 bases and J 1 base; nucleotides not matched to a gene: 8. Every sampled donor was Caucasian and healthy. The data are from a study of identical twins. Study-wide results and caveats: Twin sharing of out-of-frame TCR alpha was underestimated by models in monozygotic pairs.

The same sample was also used in a study of yellow fever vaccine responses in identical twins. This second study notes: As reported, the vaccine T cell response of twins seemed partly convergent and partly personalized.

The clonotype was recovered from a woman between 18 and 29 years old in good health. The chain recombines TRBV11-2 with TRBJ2-3, with TRBD2 matching over 14 bases. Sequencing was done on a sample of memory (CD45RO+) T cells sorted from blood. The chain's CDR3 is CASSPTSGGALGTDTQYF. The CDR3 DNA sequence: TGTGCCAGCAGCCCGACTAGCGGGGGGGCTTTAGGCACAGATACGCAGTATTTT.